The sequence of this T cell receptor (beta chain) was determined in a study of shared clonotypes between healthy human individuals (dated by TCRdb to 2018 to 2021). Turning to the overall study: The cohort included three men and two women between 18 and 49 years of age. Blood TCR repertoires of several healthy adults were deeply sequenced to estimate repertoire size and the extent of clonotype sharing between individuals. To increase sequencing depth and limit assay-specific biases, TCR repertoire library preparation and sequencing were carried out by different laboratories using diverse techniques. For each donor, CD4 naive and CD4 memory were each given three plates, CD8 naive was given two plates, and CD8 memory was given one plate. Each donor's leukapheresis produced roughly between roughly 0.85 and 9.5 billion PBMCs. Overall study outcomes, separate from this receptor: Estimated clonotype richness was generally larger for naive than for memory subsets. Sampling was limited to blood, and TCR repertoires in tissue likely differ from TCR repertoires in blood. Incomplete sequencing was indicated by rarefaction of sorted-subset datasets, despite the large sequencing depth. Because the study included a small number of donors, the genetic and exposure-history diversity represented was limited. Higher generation probabilities were observed for clonotypes shared by all four sorted-subset donors than for non-shared clonotypes. Based on pairwise subsampling, the degree of clonotype sharing among donors was expected to be affected by sequencing depth. When a few donors were compared, the shared fraction of clonotypes was about 5.4% for naive CD4, about 4% for naive CD8, roughly 2.5% for memory CD4, and 0.4% for memory CD8.

CD8 naive samples consisted of CD45RO-negative cells that were positively selected for CCR7, yielding a CD45RA+CCR7+ population without TemRA cells. The donors were healthy, HIV-negative adults with no recently reported acute infections or vaccinations. Every donor was a Caucasian adult residing in Nashville, Tennessee, USA. Blood was obtained by leukapheresis, after which PBMCs were separated by Ficoll-Histopaque density gradient centrifugation and cryopreserved in liquid nitrogen vapor phase. Analytical flow cytometry was used to check the purity and quantity of each magnetically sorted T cell population. Genomic DNA was isolated from each sorted fraction and quantified by UV absorbance on a Nanodrop 2000c. Remarks on this clone: Its antigen specificity is not known. No qualities accompany the bases; no much larger clone lies one base away.

Using the deep immunoSEQ assay, TCR CDR3 regions were amplified from genomic DNA by multiplex PCR. Genomic DNA extracted from each cell subset was distributed evenly over all wells of several immunoSEQ 96-well plates, and each plate served as one replicate. Each replicate PCR for sorted subsets received about 210 ng genomic DNA, equal to tens of thousands of T cell genomes. Purified libraries were quantified with a Qubit 3.0 fluorometer, sized on a Bioanalyzer 2100, and re-quantified with the KAPA Library Quantification kit. A separate single-read 150-cycle Illumina NextSeq 550 flow cell was used to sequence each immunoSEQ 96-well plate. Per the authors' processing: Because only junctional sequences without quality scores were contained in the immunoSEQ output, filtering matching that applied to full-length reads could not be performed. To assign V/J genes and CDR3, sequences were annotated using PyIR, a Python wrapper for IgBLAST v1.9, with IMGT germline references. Any read was removed if the V/J assignment was weak (E-value above 1e-6), the CDR3 was missing, or the read contained stop codons, out-of-frame junctions, or ambiguous translated residues. V3J clonotypes were defined by identical inferred V gene, J gene, and CDR3 amino acid sequence. Percentage overlap between repertoires was computed as shared unique clonotypes divided by the size of the smaller repertoire. RTK rarefaction, the Chao1 estimator, and Recon v2.1 estimates of unobserved clonotypes were used to assess repertoire richness. Generation probabilities were computed with OLGA for all TCRbeta clonotypes obtained by the gDNA method from a handful of donors. TCRdb carries this immuneACCESS record with in-frame sequences only. Its versions omit some clonotypes, under half of them owing to an unresolved V gene in the studies checked, with the rest unexplained. That table furnishes V, J and clone size, whereas the DNA furnished D and trimming. The table for this sample lists about 1.9 million clones; 93% of them were counted only once. Of the sample, around 1.7% is held by the ten largest clones.

The receptor comes from a man between 18 and 35 years old in good health. Some clones in this sample may be carry-over from other donors' samples. The material sequenced was naive CD8+ T cells from PBMCs. The sample's cell subset or site label, in plain terms: CD45RA+CCR7+.

The nucleotide sequence is given as TGTGCCAGCAGCCCTAGCGCCGGGGGGAATGAGCAGTTCTTC. It codes for CASSPSAGGNEQFF. The chain is encoded by TRBV7-9 joined to TRBJ2-1; 7 of the junction bases match TRBD2. The CDR3 holds 14 amino acids from the cysteine to the phenylalanine. Only the CDR3 DNA stays, 42 bases, in frame from base 1. Unmatched junction bases come to 8, with V trimmed by 5 bases and J by 7 bases. As encoded in the germline V gene (reference sequence), CDR1 is SEHNR while CDR2 is FQNEAQ.